The 18 T cell receptor beta chains reported below all come from one sample, sequenced in a study of graft-versus-host responses after intestinal transplantation. Clones were read by immunoSEQ multiplex PCR, and TCRdb kept only the in-frame ones, dropping some. There are around 95,000 clones in the sample; about 90% occur only once, and around 1% lies in the top ten. These receptors have no identified antigens. The sequencing here drew on unstimulated CD4+ T cells sorted from spleen or lymph node cells, taken before transplant. These receptors all stem from a human donor who was the organ donor for an intestinal transplant.

V gene TRBV6-1 combines with J gene TRBJ1-2; possible D gene TRBD1, 6 bases. Germline CDR1 reads MNHNS; CDR2 reads SASEGT. The V end lost 10 bases, the J end lost 5 bases, and 17 bases lay between the germline ends. The CDR3 runs 13 residues. CDR3 in amino acids: CATQTGTPYGYTF. In DNA form, the CDR3 reads TGTGCCACCCAGACCGGGACACCGTATGGCTACACCTTC.

The CDR3 region is CASSDGAPDTQYF. CDR3 nucleotide sequence: TGTGCCAGCAGTGATGGCGCACCGGATACGCAGTATTTT. The chain combines TRBV6-6 with TRBJ2-3; D not resolved. CDR3 length: 13 amino acids. Trimming took off 5 bases at V and 6 bases at J, with 12 bases between the two ends. Per germline, CDR1 MNHNY and CDR2 SVGAGI (reference sequence).

The CDR3 protein is CASSLGVPGTGELFF. Written as DNA, the CDR3 is TGTGCCAGCAGCTTGGGGGTCCCTGGCACCGGGGAGCTGTTTTTT. The V call is TRBV5-4, the J call TRBJ2-2, with D unresolved. Trimming removed 0 bases at V and 4 bases at J, with 10 bases between. CDR1 and CDR2 (germline): SGHNT, YYREEE (reference sequence). This CDR3 comprises 15 residues.

This sequence joins TRBV7-9 and TRBJ2-1; a possible D gene is TRBD1 (5 bases). The CDR3 length is 16 residues. The V end lost 6 bases, the J end lost 5 bases, and 20 bases lay between the germline ends. Germline CDR1 and CDR2: SEHNR and FQNEAQ (reference sequence). The CDR3 region is CASRPTPGYSNNEQFF. The CDR3 DNA reads TGTGCCAGCAGACCTACTCCAGGGTATAGTAACAATGAGCAGTTCTTC.

The CDR3 sequence is CASVLRATSTDTQYF. The CDR3 DNA reads TGTGCCAGCGTTTTGAGGGCAACTAGCACAGATACGCAGTATTTT. V usage is TRBV7-9 and J usage is TRBJ2-3; D is perhaps TRBD2 (5 bases). This CDR3 is built from 15 residues. Germline-derived CDR1 and CDR2 are SEHNR and FQNEAQ (reference sequence). Deletions cut 8 bases from V and 0 bases from J, with 15 bases between.

V and J are TRBV28 and TRBJ2-7, with no clear D. The germline CDR1 and CDR2 sequences are MDHEN and SYDVKM. The CDR3 has 13 residues. Trimming pared 4 bases from V and 2 bases from J, leaving 9 bases between. CDR3 DNA sequence: TGTGCCAGCAGTTCCGGGCCTACCTACGAGCAGTACTTC. As protein: CASSSGPTYEQYF.

V gene TRBV30 combines with J gene TRBJ1-5; D gene ambiguous. Per germline, CDR1 GTSNPN and CDR2 SVGIG (reference sequence). V was shortened by 5 bases and J by 2 bases, with 10 bases between the two germline ends. CDR3 length equals 13 residues. The CDR3 DNA follows: TGTGCCTGGGGGGTGGGAGGCAATCAGCCCCAGCATTTT. This encodes CAWGVGGNQPQHF.

The rearrangement links TRBV5-1 to TRBJ2-3, with D possibly TRBD1 on 6 matching bases. Germline lookup yields CDR1 SGHRS and CDR2 YFSETQ. V lost 1 base to trimming and J lost 2 bases, with 14 bases between them. The CDR3 contains 16 residues. This chain's CDR3 is CASSLFVQGHTDTQYF. CDR3 DNA: TGCGCCAGCAGCTTGTTCGTACAGGGACACACAGATACGCAGTATTTT. Combining the CDR3 with reference TRBV5-1 and TRBJ2-3 gives the whole variable domain KAGVTQTPRYLIKTRGQQVTLSCSPISGHRSVSWYQQTPGQGLQFLFEYFSETQRNKGNFPGRFSGRQFSNSRSEMNVSTLELGDSALYLCASSLFVQGHTDTQYFGPGTRLTVL.

This clone showed up just a few times. Other DNA sequences in this sample translate to the same CDR3. The genes are TRBV6-1 and TRBJ2-1; D not certain. In germline, CDR1 is MNHNS, CDR2 SASEGT. V lost 0 bases and J lost 6, with 3 bases in between. This CDR3 comprises 12 residues. The CDR3 reads CASSEAPNEQFF. CDR3 nucleotides: TGTGCCAGCAGTGAAGCCCCCAATGAGCAGTTCTTC.

This clone has more than one count but fewer than ten. The chain uses TRBV5-1 and TRBJ1-6; 9 nucleotides match TRBD1. V lost 3 bases and J lost 7; bases outside the gene matches: 5. Germline CDR1 reads SGHRS; CDR2 reads YFSETQ. The length of the CDR3 is 15 residues. DNA of the CDR3: TGCGCCAGCAGCTCGGACAGGGGAAACAATTCACCCCTCCACTTT. This encodes CASSSDRGNNSPLHF.

The V and J genes are TRBV2 and TRBJ1-1, with 9 bases that match TRBD1. This CDR3 is built from 15 residues. The germline V gene has CDR1 SNHLY and CDR2 FYNNEI. The ends lost 6 bases at V and 4 bases at J; junction bases unmatched: 9. CDR3 DNA sequence: TGTGCCAGCAGAGGAACCGGGACAGGGTTCACTGAAGCTTTCTTT. It is translated as CASRGTGTGFTEAFF.

The rearrangement joins TRBV10-2 to TRBJ2-5, with 7 bases fitting TRBD2. CDR3 size: 17 residues. CDR1 WSHSY and CDR2 SAAADI come from the germline V gene. Trimming removed 0 bases from V and 3 bases from J; junction bases left unmatched: 10. The CDR3 sequence is CASSESTPVGTKETQYF. The CDR3 DNA sequence: TGCGCCAGCAGTGAGTCGACTCCAGTGGGGACTAAAGAGACCCAGTACTTC.

The chain has TRBV7-2 and TRBJ1-5; 8 positions agree with TRBD1. With V trimmed by 4 bases and J by 6 bases, 11 bases remained unmatched. Germline V gives CDR1 SGHTA, CDR2 FQGNSA. The CDR3 sequence is 16 residues long. CDR3 coding DNA: TGTGCCAGCAGCTCCCGGGCAGGACAGGGCGGTCAGCCCCAGCATTTT. Its translation is CASSSRAGQGGQPQHF.

This clone came up once. The CDR3: CAIRRLYDSSNYGYTF. For the CDR3, the DNA is TGTGCCATCAGGCGACTCTATGACTCCTCTAACTATGGCTACACCTTC. The J gene is TRBJ1-2, the V gene TRBV10-3, with D hard to call. Germline CDR1 and CDR2: ENHRY and SYGVKD. The CDR3 consists of 16 residues. Between the trimmed V and J ends, which lost 6 bases and 0 bases, there was a span of 17 bases.

The chain has TRBV7-3 and TRBJ2-2; D uncertain. The CDR3 is 14 residues long. CDR1 SGHTA and CDR2 FQGTGA come from the germline V gene. Trimming cost V 1 base and J 4 bases, with 7 bases left between them. The CDR3 DNA follows: TGTGCCAGCAGCTTAAAACCCCGCACCGGGGAGCTGTTTTTT. This encodes CASSLKPRTGELFF.

The chain uses TRBV9 and TRBJ2-1, with 15 bases identical to TRBD2. V shed 4 bases and J 9 bases; nucleotides not matched to a gene: 8. CDR1 and CDR2 from the germline V gene are SGDLS and YYNGEE. This CDR3 comprises 16 residues. The CDR3 region is CASSLGLAGGQGEQFF. The CDR3 DNA reads as TGTGCCAGCAGCCTTGGACTAGCGGGGGGGCAGGGTGAGCAGTTCTTC.

The chain has TRBV11-2 and TRBJ2-5; tentatively, D is TRBD2 (6 bases). Trimming stripped 1 base from V and 1 base from J, with 10 bases between. The CDR3 covers 15 residues. Germline V CDR1 and CDR2: SGHAT, FQNNGV. CDR3 in DNA: TGTGCCAGCAGCTTAGGGAGGGCCCCCCAAGAGACCCAGTACTTC. Amino acids: CASSLGRAPQETQYF. The complete variable domain, with remaining parts taken from reference TRBV11-2 and TRBJ2-5, reads EAGVAQSPRYKIIEKRQSVAFWCNPISGHATLYWYQQILGQGPKLLIQFQNNGVVDDSQLPKDRFSAERLKGVDSTLKIQPAKLEDSAVYLCASSLGRAPQETQYFGPGTRLLVL.

V usage is TRBV30 and J usage is TRBJ1-2; D remains ambiguous. Germline CDR1 and CDR2: GTSNPN and SVGIG (reference sequence). Trimming stripped 0 bases from V and 10 bases from J, with 15 bases between. This CDR3 is 13 amino acids long. The CDR3 DNA is TGTGCCTGGAGTGTATCCGTAGTGGTTTACTACACCTTC. It translates to CAWSVSVVVYYTF. Supplemented by reference TRBV30 and TRBJ1-2, the full variable domain reads SQTIHQWPATLVQPVGSPLSLECTVEGTSNPNLYWYRQAAGRGLQLLFYSVGIGQISSEVPQNLSASRPQDRQFILSSKKLLLSDSGFYLCAWSVSVVVYYTFGSGTRLTVV.